This T cell receptor (beta chain) derives from a study of a mutant IDH1 vaccine in newly diagnosed glioma. Study at large: Averaging roughly 40 years of age, treated patients were around 62% male and approximately 40% female. Those enrolled had earlier been treated with radiotherapy, temozolomide, or both, mostly both.

A remark on this clone: Its antigen remains unknown.

Study conclusions and caveats: Whatever changes occurred in top peripheral T cell clonotypes seemed unrelated to pseudoprogression.

J was trimmed by 7 bases and V by 6 bases; bases with no gene match: 7. This CDR3 spans 14 amino acids. Per the germline V gene, CDR1 is MNHNY and CDR2 is SVGAGI (reference sequence). The time point is: baseline, week 1 (first vaccination visit). Treatment reported: pre-vaccination baseline after standard-of-care therapy. The method was immunoSEQ multiplex PCR; TCRdb's version includes in-frame clones alone and lacks a portion of them. The table records some 51,000 clones, roughly 80% of them present only once. Sequencing used PBMCs, obtained from a glioma patient treated with radiotherapy, temozolomide or both. The chain joins TRBV6-6 to TRBJ1-3; 9 nucleotides match TRBD1. This receptor was obtained from a woman in her thirties or forties with glioma. The CDR3 nucleotides are TGTGCCAGCAGGAGACAGGGGGTCGCCAACACCATATATTTT. It encodes CASRRQGVANTIYF.